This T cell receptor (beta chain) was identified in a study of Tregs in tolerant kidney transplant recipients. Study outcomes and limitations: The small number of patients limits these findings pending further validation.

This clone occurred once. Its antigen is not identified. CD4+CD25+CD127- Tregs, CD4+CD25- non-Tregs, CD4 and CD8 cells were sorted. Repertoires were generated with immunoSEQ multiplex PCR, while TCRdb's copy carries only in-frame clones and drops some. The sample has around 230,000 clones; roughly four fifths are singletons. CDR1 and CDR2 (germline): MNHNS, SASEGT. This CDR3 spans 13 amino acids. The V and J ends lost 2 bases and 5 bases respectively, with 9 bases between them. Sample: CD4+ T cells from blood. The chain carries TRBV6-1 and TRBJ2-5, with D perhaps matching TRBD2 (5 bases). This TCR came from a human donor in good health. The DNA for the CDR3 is TGTGCCAGCAGTGAACCAAGAGGGGAGACCCAGTACTTC. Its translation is CASSEPRGETQYF.